This is a list of T cell receptor beta chains from one sample in a study of T cells after somatic rescue of genetic block. Clones were read by immunoSEQ multiplex PCR, and TCRdb kept only the in-frame ones, dropping some. The sample records 110,000 or so clones, under 95% being singletons. Input material: peripheral blood mononuclear cells (PBMCs). All receptors come from a young woman. The CDR3 runs from the conserved cysteine through the conserved F or W. A D gene is named only where the DNA matches it firmly. Where a row states a size, it is once, few, many or the class of an expanded clone; other rows omit it.

CDR3 DNA: TGTGCCAGTAGTATAGATGTGACAGGGAGCATAAGTGGCTACACCTTC; CDR3 protein: CASSIDVTGSISGYTF; J gene: TRBJ1-2; D gene: TRBD1; clone size: NA; V gene: TRBV19
CDR3 DNA: TGTGCCAGTAGTCTCGGGAGCAATCAGCCCCAGCATTTT; CDR3 protein: CASSLGSNQPQHF; J gene: TRBJ1-5; D gene: NA; clone size: NA; V gene: TRBV19
CDR3 DNA: TGTGCCAGCAGCCCCGGGATCCACACAGATACGCAGTATTTT; CDR3 protein: CASSPGIHTDTQYF; J gene: TRBJ2-3; D gene: NA; clone size: NA; V gene: TRBV7-3
CDR3 DNA: TGTGCCATCAGTGAGTCGAAGACCCAGTACTTC; CDR3 protein: CAISESKTQYF; J gene: TRBJ2-5; D gene: NA; clone size: NA; V gene: TRBV10-3
CDR3 DNA: TGTGCCAGCAGCTTAGATCATATAGGTGCTGAGCAGTTCTTC; CDR3 protein: CASSLDHIGAEQFF; J gene: TRBJ2-1; D gene: NA; clone size: NA; V gene: TRBV11-3
CDR3 DNA: TGTGCCAGCAGCCTAGGACAGGGCCCCAGCGGCTACACCTTC; CDR3 protein: CASSLGQGPSGYTF; J gene: TRBJ1-2; D gene: TRBD1; clone size: NA; V gene: TRBV28
CDR3 DNA: TGTGCCGCACACCGGGACAGTCCCTACGAGCAGTACTTC; CDR3 protein: CAAHRDSPYEQYF; J gene: TRBJ2-7; D gene: TRBD1; clone size: NA; V gene: TRBV30
CDR3 DNA: TGTGCCAGTAGTATTGAGACAGGGTCCTATGGCTACACCTTC; CDR3 protein: CASSIETGSYGYTF; J gene: TRBJ1-2; D gene: TRBD1; clone size: once; V gene: TRBV19
CDR3 DNA: TGTGCCAGCAGCTTAGCGGAGGGGGCTGAGCAGTTCTTC; CDR3 protein: CASSLAEGAEQFF; J gene: TRBJ2-1; D gene: NA; clone size: NA; V gene: TRBV7-7
CDR3 DNA: TGTGCCAGCAGCGCTAGCGGGGGAGAGACCCAGTACTTC; CDR3 protein: CASSASGGETQYF; J gene: TRBJ2-5; D gene: TRBD2; clone size: NA; V gene: TRBV7-2